The clone carrying this T cell receptor (beta chain) appeared many times. Its antigen is as yet unknown. The entry originates in a study of Graves' ophthalmopathy and Graves' hyperthyroidism. About the study: Investigators collected peripheral blood at initial diagnosis, before any treatment was given.

Patients with other autoimmune diseases, uncontrolled infections, pregnancy or lactation were excluded. Researchers took RNA transcripts and amplified TCR beta CDR3 regions from them. The authors performed first-round RT-PCR with HTBI primers and then a second-round multiplex PCR. Via MiXCR, TCRdb re-called the multiplex PCR reads, giving one row per CDR3 protein. The profile shows 450,000 or so distinct CDR3 sequences, roughly 14% of them singletons. V was pared by 6 bases and J by 7 bases, with 8 bases of the junction left unmatched. This CDR3 comprises 14 residues. Germline V gives CDR1 MNHNS, CDR2 SASEGT. Study findings and constraints: Blood also harbored most expanded thyroid clonotypes above 0.001 frequency. Sensitivity of approximately 70% and specificity of 72% to 80% were achieved by the model that predicted ophthalmopathy progression.

This sequence was found in a woman in her 30s with Graves' ophthalmopathy. The chain employs TRBV6-1 and TRBJ1-2; 10 bases align to TRBD1. Material: blood. The CDR3 spells CASSFIRDRGGYTF. For the CDR3, the DNA is TGTGCCAGCAGCTTCATCCGGGACAGGGGTGGCTACACCTTC.